The sequence of this TCR beta chain was determined in a study of T-cell memory formation after mild COVID-19. Only a few counts were recorded for this clonotype. Its antigen remains unidentified. Each CDR3 protein is one row after TCRdb ran MiXCR on the 5' RACE reads. The sample lists about 270,000 distinct CDR3 sequences; approximately 15% were seen once. Points from the study as a whole: While clones contracting from day 15 to 85 were balanced between CD4 and CD8, later expanders leaned CD4+. CD4+ contracting clones were found mainly in CM and EM, and CD8+ ones in EMRA.

V lost 6 bases to trimming and J lost 6 bases, with 15 bases between them. From germline, CDR1 is MNHEY and CDR2 SVGAGI. The CDR3 covers 14 residues. The clonotype originates from an adult woman who had mild COVID-19 (a few samples of this study predate the infection). Cell type and time point are not known. The chain carries TRBV6-5 and TRBJ2-1, with D possibly being TRBD2 (5 bases). Sequences were obtained from PBMCs or a T cell subset sorted from them (not recorded which). DNA for the CDR3: TGTGCCAGCAGGACGACTATGAGAGTCAATGAGCAGTTCTTC. Translating gives CASRTTMRVNEQFF.